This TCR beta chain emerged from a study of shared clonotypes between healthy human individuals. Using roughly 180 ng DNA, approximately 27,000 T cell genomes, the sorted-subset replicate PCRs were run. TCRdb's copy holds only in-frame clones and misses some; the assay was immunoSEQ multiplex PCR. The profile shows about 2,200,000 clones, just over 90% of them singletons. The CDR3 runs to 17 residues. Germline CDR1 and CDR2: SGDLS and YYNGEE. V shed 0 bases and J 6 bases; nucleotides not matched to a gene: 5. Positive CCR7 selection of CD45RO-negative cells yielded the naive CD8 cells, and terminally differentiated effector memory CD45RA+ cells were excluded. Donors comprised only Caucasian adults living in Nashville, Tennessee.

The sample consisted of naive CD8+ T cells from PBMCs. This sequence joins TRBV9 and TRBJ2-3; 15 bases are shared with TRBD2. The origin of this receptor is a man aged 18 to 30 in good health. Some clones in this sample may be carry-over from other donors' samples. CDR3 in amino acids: CASSVEGLAGGWDTQYF. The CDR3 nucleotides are TGTGCCAGCAGCGTAGAGGGACTAGCGGGAGGTTGGGATACGCAGTATTTT.